The 9 T cell receptor beta chains below all came from one sample that was sequenced in a study of control samples from healthy donors and cancer patients. Some clones are missing from TCRdb's copy, which holds only in-frame ones; the method was immunoSEQ multiplex PCR. The repertoire consists of fewer than 120,000 clones, with approximately 88% occurring once and the leading ten covering around 3.5%. Input material: PBMCs. These receptors were collected from a woman aged 55-75 years with lung cancer.

This clone was seen a few times. In DNA, the CDR3 is TGTGCCAGCAGCTCCCTCAGGGAGGACTATGGCTACACCTTC. As protein: CASSSLREDYGYTF. The chain couples TRBV5-6 to TRBJ1-2; D is possibly TRBD1 (5 bases). Deletions cut 3 bases from V and 3 bases from J, with 12 bases between. CDR3 length: 14 amino acids. Germline CDR1 SGHDT, CDR2 YYEEEE.

The V and J genes are TRBV11-3 and TRBJ2-1; TRBD1 aligns across 8 bases. The germline CDR1 and CDR2 sequences are SGHNT and YENEEA. This CDR3 region has 17 residues. Trimming removed 1 base from V and 2 bases from J; junction bases left unmatched: 7. The CDR3: CASSLGAGQATYNEQFF. In nucleotides, the CDR3 is TGTGCCAGCAGCTTAGGGGCGGGACAGGCTACCTACAATGAGCAGTTCTTC.

This clone was found a few times. The chain couples TRBV6-5 to TRBJ1-5; D is uncertain. CDR3 length: 12 amino acids. CDR1 is MNHEY, CDR2 SVGAGI, per germline. V was shortened by 6 bases and J by 4 bases, with 7 bases between the two germline ends. CDR3 residues: CASRNINQPQHF. CDR3 sequence (DNA): TGTGCCAGCAGGAACATAAATCAGCCCCAGCATTTT.

V is TRBV5-1 and J is TRBJ2-3; weak D call: TRBD2 (5 bases). Germline loops: CDR1 SGHRS, CDR2 YFSETQ. CDR3 length: 16 amino acids. The V end was cut by 0 bases, the J end by 3 bases, with 14 bases between. CDR3 sequence: CASSLAGISSTDTQYF. CDR3 sequence (DNA): TGCGCCAGCAGCTTGGCCGGGATTTCATCAACAGATACGCAGTATTTT.

The J gene is TRBJ1-4, the V gene TRBV4-1; tentative D call: TRBD1 (5 bases). The V gene's germline CDR1 is MGHRA and CDR2 YSYEKL. There are 15 residues in the CDR3. With 4 bases removed from V and 0 bases from J, the gap between germline ends came to 9 bases. Written as DNA, the CDR3 is TGCGCCAGCAGCCCACTAGGGGCAACTAATGAAAAACTGTTTTTT. Its translation: CASSPLGATNEKLFF.

The CDR3 loop reads CASSPNNAFNSPLHF. CDR3 nucleotide sequence: TGTGCCAGCAGCCCCAATAACGCGTTTAATTCACCCCTCCACTTT. The chain has TRBV28 and TRBJ1-6; no clear D gene. The CDR3 sequence is 15 residues long. The germline gives CDR1 MDHEN, CDR2 SYDVKM. The V end lost 6 bases, the J end lost 6 bases, and 15 bases lay between the germline ends.

The chain uses TRBV7-9 and TRBJ2-7; TRBD1 matches at 9 bases. V was pared by 5 bases and J by 3 bases, with 11 bases of the junction left unmatched. CDR1 and CDR2 from the germline V gene are SEHNR and FQNEAQ (reference sequence). This CDR3 has 16 residues. The CDR3 sequence is CASSRQPGQGHYEQYF. CDR3 bases: TGTGCCAGCAGCCGACAACCGGGACAGGGTCACTACGAGCAGTACTTC.

This chain uses TRBV7-9 with TRBJ2-6; unclear D gene. The CDR3 runs 15 residues. V shed 6 bases and J shed 0 bases, with 9 bases lying between them. Germline V CDR1 and CDR2: SEHNR, FQNEAQ (reference sequence). The CDR3 here is CASSQDGSGANVLTF. The CDR3 coding sequence is TGTGCCAGCAGTCAAGACGGCTCTGGGGCCAACGTCCTGACTTTC.

The chain combines TRBV18 with TRBJ1-2, with D unclear. CDR1 is KGHSH, CDR2 LQKENI, per germline. Trimming removed 3 bases at V and 5 bases at J, with 13 bases between. This CDR3 spans 14 amino acids. Here the CDR3 reads CASSPEGGGYGYTF. In DNA form, the CDR3 reads TGTGCCAGCTCACCCGAGGGAGGCGGTTATGGCTACACCTTC.